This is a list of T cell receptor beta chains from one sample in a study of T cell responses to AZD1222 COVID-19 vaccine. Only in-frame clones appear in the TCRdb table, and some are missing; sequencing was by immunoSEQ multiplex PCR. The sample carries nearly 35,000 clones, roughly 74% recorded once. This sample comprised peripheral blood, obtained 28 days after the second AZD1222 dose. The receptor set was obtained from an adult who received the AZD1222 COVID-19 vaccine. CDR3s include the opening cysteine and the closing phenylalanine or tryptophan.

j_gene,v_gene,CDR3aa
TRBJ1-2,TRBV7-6,CASSLGGDSRNGYTF
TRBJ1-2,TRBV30,CAWSRDRGSYGYTF
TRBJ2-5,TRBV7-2,CASSWGQGRKETQYF
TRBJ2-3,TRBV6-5,CASSTRDYRMDTQYF
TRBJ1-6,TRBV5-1,CASRLGGDNSPLHF
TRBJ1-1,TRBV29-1,CSASARGQGVHENTEAFF
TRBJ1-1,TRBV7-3,CASSINSGGEAFF
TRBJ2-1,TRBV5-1,CASSAQASGEQFF
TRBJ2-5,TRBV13,CASSIRETQYF
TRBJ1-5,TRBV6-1,CASSELGLVTGGTQPQHF
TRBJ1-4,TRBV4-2,CASSQEQGREKLFF
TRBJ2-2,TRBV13,CASSLSNRDTNTGELFF
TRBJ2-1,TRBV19,CASSRGLEQFF
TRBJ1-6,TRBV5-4,CASSDSNSPLHF
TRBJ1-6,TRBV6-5,CASSLRQVFSPLHF
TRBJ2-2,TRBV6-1,CASKTSGGAAGELFF
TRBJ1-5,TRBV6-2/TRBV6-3,CASSYSSQPQHF
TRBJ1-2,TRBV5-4,CASSSLIRGDGYTF
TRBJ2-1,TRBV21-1,CATSHPTGDYNEQFF
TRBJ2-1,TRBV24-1,CATSEHGLAGYNEQFF
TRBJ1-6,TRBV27,CASRWTPNSPLHF
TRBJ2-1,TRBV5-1,CASSLMDRVGNEQFF
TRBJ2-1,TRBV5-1,CASSRRQGDNEQFF
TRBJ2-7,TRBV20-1,CSVTSVGEQYF
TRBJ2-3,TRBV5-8,CASSGGLSITDTQYF
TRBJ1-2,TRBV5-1,CASSSSGNGYTF
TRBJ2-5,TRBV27,CASSPFTGVEETQYF
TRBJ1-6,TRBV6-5,CASRLGTGVNSPLHF
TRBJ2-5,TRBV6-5,CASSPTGLVGETQYF
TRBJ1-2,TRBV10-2,CASSESFSGGYTF
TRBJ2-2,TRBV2,CASRRGSNTGELFF
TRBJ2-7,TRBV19,CASSPGLSSYEQYF
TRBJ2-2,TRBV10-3,CAIRDPSPGELFF
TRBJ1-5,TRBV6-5,CASSPPQYSNQPQHF
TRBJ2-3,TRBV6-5,CASSYLRAGNTDTQYF
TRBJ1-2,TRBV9,CASSFRTGSVYGYTF
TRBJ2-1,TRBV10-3,CAISEGGRAYNEQFF
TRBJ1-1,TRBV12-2,CASRLWDRHMNTEAFF
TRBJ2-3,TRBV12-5,CASGNGFRTASTDTQYF
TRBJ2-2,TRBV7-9,CASSFPGELFF